The 27 T cell receptor beta chains below all came from one sample that was sequenced in a study of cytomegalovirus exposure and HLA in healthy donors. PCR involved 60 Vbeta and 13 Jbeta primers. Measured with immunoSEQ multiplex PCR; TCRdb has only the in-frame clones, and not every one. The data contain around 140,000 clones, 8.9% of them singletons. Specimen: PBMCs. The receptors come from a woman between 40 and 55 years old in good health and CMV-seropositive.

Only a few counts were recorded for this clone. The chain links TRBV2 to TRBJ2-2, with 8 nucleotides matching TRBD1. The CDR3 has 17 residues. Germline CDR1 reads SNHLY; CDR2 reads FYNNEI. V shed 6 bases, J shed 5 bases, and the junction held 14 bases outside the gene matches. The CDR3 DNA sequence: TGTGCCAGCAGCTTTGGTGGGGCAGGGGGCAGGACCGGGGAGCTGTTTTTT. Translated: CASSFGGAGGRTGELFF.

This clone was seen only a few times. The chain uses TRBV19 and TRBJ1-4; D gene ambiguous. The CDR3 loop spans 15 amino acids. Trimming stripped 3 bases from V and 8 bases from J, with 16 bases between. Per germline, CDR1 LNHDA and CDR2 SQIVND (reference sequence). The CDR3 region has the DNA TGTGCCAGTAGTATTGGAGGGTCAATTGGCGAAAAACTGTTTTTT. Protein: CASSIGGSIGEKLFF. Full variable domain (missing parts from reference TRBV19 and TRBJ1-4): DGGITQSPKYLFRKEGQNVTLSCEQNLNHDAMYWYRQDPGQGLRLIYYSQIVNDFQKGDIAEGYSVSREKKESFPLTVTSAQKNPTAFYLCASSIGGSIGEKLFFGSGTQLSVL.

This clone was found a few times. J is TRBJ1-6 and V is TRBV6-6; the D gene is possibly TRBD1 (6 bases). The CDR3 is 13 residues long. Trimming left V 10 bases short and J 6 bases short, with 13 bases between. Germline V gives CDR1 MNHNY, CDR2 SVGAGI (reference sequence). The CDR3 bases are TGTGCCACCTCGGGACACTTTAATTCACCCCTCCACTTT. As protein: CATSGHFNSPLHF.

The chain recombines TRBV10-3 with TRBJ1-1; perhaps TRBD1 as D (5 bases). This CDR3 has 13 amino acids. Trimming pared 5 bases from V and 3 bases from J, leaving 10 bases between. The germline gives CDR1 ENHRY, CDR2 SYGVKD. CDR3 in amino acids: CAISPTGDTEAFF. Written as DNA, the CDR3 is TGTGCCATCAGTCCCACAGGTGACACTGAAGCTTTCTTT.

The gene calls are TRBV5-6 and TRBJ1-2; 8 nucleotides match TRBD1. CDR1 and CDR2 (germline): SGHDT, YYEEEE. The CDR3 is 15 amino acids. After removal of 2 bases from V and 4 bases from J, the junction contained 7 bases not matched to a gene. The CDR3 here is CASSFLTGVRYGYTF. The CDR3 DNA reads TGTGCCAGCAGCTTTTTGACAGGGGTGCGCTATGGCTACACCTTC. The full variable domain, its missing parts supplied by reference TRBV5-6 and TRBJ1-2, is DAGVTQSPTHLIKTRGQQVTLRCSPKSGHDTVSWYQQALGQGPQFIFQYYEEEERQRGNFPDRFSGHQFPNYSSELNVNALLLGDSALYLCASSFLTGVRYGYTFGSGTRLTVV.

This clone was detected a few times. The chain employs TRBV5-6 and TRBJ1-1; 7 bases agree with TRBD1. The germline gives CDR1 SGHDT, CDR2 YYEEEE. V shed 1 base and J 0 bases; nucleotides not matched to a gene: 6. The CDR3 length is 16 residues. The CDR3 coding sequence is TGTGCCAGCAGCTTGACGCCAGGGGGGATGAACACTGAAGCTTTCTTT. Translating gives CASSLTPGGMNTEAFF.

The genes are TRBV4-1 and TRBJ2-1, with TRBD1 matching over 10 bases. V lost 1 base to trimming and J lost 5 bases; unmatched junction nucleotides: 11. Germline values: CDR1 MGHRA, CDR2 YSYEKL. The CDR3 is made up of 18 amino acids. CDR3 in amino acids: CASSQVNFAGQGHNEQFF. The CDR3 DNA sequence: TGCGCCAGCAGCCAAGTGAACTTCGCGGGACAGGGGCACAATGAGCAGTTCTTC.

The genes are TRBV7-2 and TRBJ2-1; 11 nucleotides line up with TRBD2. Trimming took 1 base from V and 7 from J; bases not matched to a gene: 3. The CDR3 length is 15 residues. In germline, CDR1 is SGHTA, CDR2 FQGNSA. The CDR3 sequence: CASSLGASGGNEQFF. In DNA form, the CDR3 reads TGTGCCAGCAGCTTAGGGGCTAGCGGGGGGAATGAGCAGTTCTTC.

This chain connects TRBV2 to TRBJ2-7, with 8 bases lining up with TRBD1. The germline V gene has CDR1 SNHLY and CDR2 FYNNEI. Trimming took 6 bases from V and 5 from J; bases not matched to a gene: 6. CDR3 size: 13 residues. CDR3 sequence reads: CASRPTGVNEQYF. DNA for the CDR3: TGTGCCAGCAGACCGACAGGGGTCAACGAGCAGTACTTC.

The sample holds a few counts of this clone. The DNA of the CDR3 is TGCGCCAGCAGCTTAACAGGGGGAACCTATGGCTACACCTTC. Encoded protein: CASSLTGGTYGYTF. The rearrangement links TRBV5-1 to TRBJ1-2, with 8 bases aligning to TRBD1. Trimming took 2 bases from V and 4 from J; bases not matched to a gene: 4. The CDR3 contains 14 residues. Per germline, CDR1 SGHRS and CDR2 YFSETQ.

This clone was counted between two and nine times. The V call is TRBV4-2, the J call TRBJ2-5; tentative D call: TRBD2 (6 bases). The V gene lost 0 bases and the J gene lost 3 bases, with 11 bases spanning the gap. Germline assignment: CDR1 LGHNA and CDR2 YNFKEQ. The CDR3 loop spans 15 amino acids. This chain's CDR3 is CASSQDPGSEETQYF. The DNA for the CDR3 is TGTGCCAGCAGCCAAGATCCCGGGAGCGAAGAGACCCAGTACTTC.

The chain combines TRBV2 with TRBJ2-7; D unclear. The V gene's germline CDR1 is SNHLY and CDR2 FYNNEI. The germline V and J ends were trimmed by 7 bases and 1 base, with 11 bases remaining between them. The CDR3 spans 13 residues. CDR3 bases: TGTGCCAGCATGGTAGGAGCTTCCTACGAGCAGTACTTC. Translating it yields CASMVGASYEQYF.

The table lists this clone with a few counts. The CDR3 sequence: CASSPLAGGQYDEQFF. The CDR3 DNA sequence: TGTGCCAGCAGCCCGTTAGCGGGGGGGCAGTACGATGAGCAGTTCTTC. V and J are TRBV5-4 and TRBJ2-1; 11 positions match TRBD2. Germline V gene lookup returns CDR1 SGHNT and CDR2 YYREEE (reference sequence). The CDR3 covers 16 residues. V shed 4 bases and J 8 bases; nucleotides not matched to a gene: 11.

This chain joins TRBV10-3 and TRBJ2-1; D perhaps matches TRBD1 (6 bases). Trimming stripped 10 bases from V and 6 bases from J, with 16 bases between. Germline CDR1 and CDR2: ENHRY and SYGVKD. There are 13 residues in the CDR3. CDR3 sequence reads: CATKAGTSNEQFF. The CDR3 DNA follows: TGTGCCACCAAGGCCGGGACATCCAATGAGCAGTTCTTC.

The rearrangement links TRBV5-1 to TRBJ2-5; 11 bases agree with TRBD2. This CDR3 has 14 amino acids. Trimming took 3 bases from V and 5 from J; bases not matched to a gene: 3. CDR1 and CDR2 (germline): SGHRS, YFSETQ. The CDR3 sequence: CASSSLAGDETQYF. Here the CDR3 DNA reads TGCGCCAGCAGCTCACTAGCGGGGGACGAGACCCAGTACTTC.

V usage is TRBV5-1 and J usage is TRBJ1-2; perhaps TRBD1 as D (6 bases). This CDR3 comprises 15 residues. The germline CDR1 and CDR2 sequences are SGHRS and YFSETQ. Trimming took off 0 bases at V and 8 bases at J, with 17 bases between the two ends. The CDR3 region has the DNA TGCGCCAGCAGCTTGGAAGTCGGACAGTTATGGGGCTACACCTTC. It codes for CASSLEVGQLWGYTF.

This clone was counted only a few times. The chain combines TRBV5-6 with TRBJ2-7, with 7 bases lining up with TRBD1. J lost 3 bases, V lost 4 bases, and 10 bases had no gene match. This CDR3 is 15 amino acids long. Germline CDR1 SGHDT, CDR2 YYEEEE. The CDR3 region has the DNA TGTGCCAGCAGCCACTGGGGACAGTCAAGCTACGAGCAGTACTTC. This gives the protein CASSHWGQSSYEQYF.

V is TRBV6-5 and J is TRBJ1-2, with 7 bases that match TRBD1. J was trimmed by 3 bases and V by 4 bases; bases with no gene match: 5. Germline loops: CDR1 MNHEY, CDR2 SVGAGI. The CDR3 sequence is 14 residues long. The CDR3 nucleotides read TGTGCCAGCAGTTCCGGGACAGTACACTATGGCTACACCTTC. Protein sequence: CASSSGTVHYGYTF.

This clone was seen only a few times. The rearrangement uses TRBV7-6 and TRBJ2-3, with 9 bases lining up with TRBD2. V gave up 1 base and J gave up 1 base; unmatched junction bases: 6. The CDR3 length is 17 residues. The germline gives CDR1 SGHVS, CDR2 FNYEAQ. CDR3 loop: CASSLGRGGVGTDTQYF. The CDR3 DNA is TGTGCCAGCAGCTTAGGGCGGGGGGGCGTTGGCACAGATACGCAGTATTTT.

V and J are TRBV9 and TRBJ1-5; the match to TRBD1 covers 7 bases. Trimming removed 4 bases from V and 0 bases from J; junction bases left unmatched: 4. The germline CDR1 and CDR2 sequences are SGDLS and YYNGEE. The CDR3 length is 15 residues. CDR3 nucleotide sequence: TGTGCCAGCAGCCCACAGGGGACTAGCAATCAGCCCCAGCATTTT. The encoded protein is CASSPQGTSNQPQHF.

This clone came up a few times. The gene calls are TRBV10-2 and TRBJ2-7, with 7 nucleotides matching TRBD1. This CDR3 is built from 14 residues. The V and J ends lost 8 bases and 0 bases, in that order; junction bases with no gene match: 7. Germline values: CDR1 WSHSY, CDR2 SAAADI. In DNA, the CDR3 is TGCGCCAGCGGCCGACAGGGAGACTCCTACGAGCAGTACTTC. Its protein product is CASGRQGDSYEQYF.

The J gene is TRBJ1-3, the V gene TRBV19, with 8 bases lining up with TRBD1. The CDR3 sequence is 13 residues long. Per the germline V gene, CDR1 is LNHDA and CDR2 is SQIVND (reference sequence). Germline trimming cut 9 bases from V and 2 bases from J; bases unmatched to any gene: 3. CDR3 in DNA: TGTGCCAGCCTGGACAGGGCTGGAAACACCATATATTTT. This gives the protein CASLDRAGNTIYF.

In its sample, this clone was seen a few times. The rearrangement joins TRBV18 to TRBJ1-1, with 10 bases that match TRBD1. This CDR3 contains 13 residues. V was clipped by 1 base and J by 11 bases; unmatched bases: 4. Germline V lookup: CDR1 KGHSH, CDR2 LQKENI. CDR3 loop: CASSPLGQGGAFF. The CDR3 nucleotides read TGTGCCAGCTCACCACTCGGACAGGGGGGTGCTTTCTTT.

Only a few counts were recorded for this clone. Other DNA sequences in this sample translate to the same CDR3. The chain carries TRBV6-1 and TRBJ1-4; the D gene is possibly TRBD1 (5 bases). V dropped 0 bases and J dropped 13 bases, with 12 bases sitting between them. The CDR3 is made up of 13 amino acids. Germline CDR1 is MNHNS and CDR2 is SASEGT. This chain's CDR3 is CASSEARQGTLFF. In DNA form, the CDR3 reads TGTGCCAGCAGTGAAGCCAGGCAGGGAACACTGTTTTTT.

V gene TRBV5-6 combines with J gene TRBJ1-2; 7 nucleotides match TRBD1. The CDR3 runs 13 residues. Unmatched junction bases numbered 2, after V lost 4 bases and J lost 2 bases. Per the germline V gene, CDR1 is SGHDT and CDR2 is YYEEEE. CDR3 coding DNA: TGTGCCAGCAGCCCGGGACAGAACTATGGCTACACCTTC. It specifies CASSPGQNYGYTF.

CDR3 loop: CASSTGQGALETQYF. The CDR3 bases are TGTGCCAGCAGCACGGGACAGGGGGCCCTAGAGACCCAGTACTTC. V usage is TRBV7-2 and J usage is TRBJ2-5; 12 bases match TRBD1. In germline, CDR1 is SGHTA, CDR2 FQGNSA. The CDR3 is made up of 15 amino acids. The junction had 5 bases not matched to a gene; V was cut back by 5 bases and J by 4 bases.

The CDR3 region is CASSFTGTGSSPLHF. Here the CDR3 DNA reads TGCGCCAGCAGCTTCACGGGGACAGGTAGTTCACCCCTCCACTTT. The rearrangement joins TRBV5-1 to TRBJ1-6, with TRBD1 matching over 8 bases. Trimming removed 2 bases from V and 9 bases from J; junction bases left unmatched: 7. CDR1 SGHRS and CDR2 YFSETQ come from the germline V gene. The CDR3 is made up of 15 amino acids.